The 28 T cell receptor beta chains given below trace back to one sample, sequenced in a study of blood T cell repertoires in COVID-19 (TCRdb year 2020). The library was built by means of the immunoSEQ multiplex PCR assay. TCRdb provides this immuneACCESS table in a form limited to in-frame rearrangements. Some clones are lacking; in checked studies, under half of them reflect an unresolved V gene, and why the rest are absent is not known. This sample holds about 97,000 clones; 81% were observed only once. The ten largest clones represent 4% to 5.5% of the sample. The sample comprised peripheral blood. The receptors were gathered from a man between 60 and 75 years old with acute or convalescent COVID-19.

CDR3 nucleotide sequence: TGTGCCTGGAGTCTGGCAGCCTACGAGCAGTACTTC. It codes for CAWSLAAYEQYF. The chain uses TRBV30 and TRBJ2-7; no clear D gene. This CDR3 is 12 amino acids long. Trimming took 2 bases from V and 2 from J, leaving 7 bases between them. Germline CDR1 is GTSNPN and CDR2 is SVGIG (reference sequence).

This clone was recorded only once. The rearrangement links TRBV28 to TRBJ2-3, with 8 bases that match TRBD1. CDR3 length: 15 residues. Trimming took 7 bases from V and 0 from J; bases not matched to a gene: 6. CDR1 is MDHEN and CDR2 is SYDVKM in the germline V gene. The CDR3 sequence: CASKEQGGSTDTQYF. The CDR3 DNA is TGTGCCAGCAAAGAACAGGGGGGTAGCACAGATACGCAGTATTTT.

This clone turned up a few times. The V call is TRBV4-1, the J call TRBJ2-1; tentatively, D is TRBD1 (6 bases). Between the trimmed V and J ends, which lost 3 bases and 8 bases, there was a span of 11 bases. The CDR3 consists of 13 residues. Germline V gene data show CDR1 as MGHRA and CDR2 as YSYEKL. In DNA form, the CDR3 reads TGCGCCAGCAGCCAGGTGACAGGCGATGAGCAGTTCTTC. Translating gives CASSQVTGDEQFF.

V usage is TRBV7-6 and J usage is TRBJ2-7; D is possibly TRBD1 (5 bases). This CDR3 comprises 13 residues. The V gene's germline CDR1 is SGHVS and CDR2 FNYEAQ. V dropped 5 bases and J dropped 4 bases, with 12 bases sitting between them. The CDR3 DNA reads TGTGCCAGCAGCCCAGGGCCGAATTACGAGCAGTACTTC. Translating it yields CASSPGPNYEQYF.

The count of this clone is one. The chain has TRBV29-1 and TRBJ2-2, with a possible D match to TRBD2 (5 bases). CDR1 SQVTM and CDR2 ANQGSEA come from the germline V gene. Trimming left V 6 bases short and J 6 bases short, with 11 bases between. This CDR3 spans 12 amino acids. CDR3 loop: CSVPTGAGELFF. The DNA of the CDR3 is TGCAGCGTCCCCACCGGGGCCGGGGAGCTGTTTTTT.

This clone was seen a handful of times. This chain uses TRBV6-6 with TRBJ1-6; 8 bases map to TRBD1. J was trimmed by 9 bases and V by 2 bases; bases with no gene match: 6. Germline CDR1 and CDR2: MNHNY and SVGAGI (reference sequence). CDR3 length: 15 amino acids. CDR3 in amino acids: CASSYGGTGPSPLHF. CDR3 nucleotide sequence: TGTGCCAGCAGTTACGGCGGGACAGGACCTTCACCCCTCCACTTT.

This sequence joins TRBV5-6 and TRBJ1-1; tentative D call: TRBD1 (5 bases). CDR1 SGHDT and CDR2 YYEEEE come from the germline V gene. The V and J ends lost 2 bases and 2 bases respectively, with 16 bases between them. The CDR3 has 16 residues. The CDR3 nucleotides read TGTGCCAGCAGCTTATTCGGGGGGTTGGATAACACTGAAGCTTTCTTT. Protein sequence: CASSLFGGLDNTEAFF.

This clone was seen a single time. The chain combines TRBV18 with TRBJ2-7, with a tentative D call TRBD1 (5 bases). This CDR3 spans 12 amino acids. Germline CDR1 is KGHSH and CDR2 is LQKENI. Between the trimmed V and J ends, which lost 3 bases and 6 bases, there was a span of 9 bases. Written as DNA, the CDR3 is TGTGCCAGCTCACCGGGAAGGGGCGAGCAGTACTTC. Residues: CASSPGRGEQYF.

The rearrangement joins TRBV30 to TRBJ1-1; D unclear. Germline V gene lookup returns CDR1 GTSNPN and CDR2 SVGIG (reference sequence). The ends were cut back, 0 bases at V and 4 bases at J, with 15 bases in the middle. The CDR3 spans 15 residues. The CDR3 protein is CAWSVLGSKVTEAFF. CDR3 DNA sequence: TGTGCCTGGAGTGTATTGGGCAGCAAGGTCACTGAAGCTTTCTTT.

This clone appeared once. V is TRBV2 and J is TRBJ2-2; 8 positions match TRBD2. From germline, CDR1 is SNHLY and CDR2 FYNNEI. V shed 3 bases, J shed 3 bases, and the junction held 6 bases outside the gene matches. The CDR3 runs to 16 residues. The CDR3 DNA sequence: TGTGCCAGCAGTGACCCGGGACTAGGGGACACCGGGGAGCTGTTTTTT. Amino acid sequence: CASSDPGLGDTGELFF.

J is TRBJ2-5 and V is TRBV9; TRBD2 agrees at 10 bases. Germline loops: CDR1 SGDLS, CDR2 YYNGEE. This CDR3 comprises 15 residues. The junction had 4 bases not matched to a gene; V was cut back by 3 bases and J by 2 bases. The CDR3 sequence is CASSAQRGGQETQYF. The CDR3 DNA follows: TGTGCCAGCAGCGCCCAGCGGGGGGGACAAGAGACCCAGTACTTC. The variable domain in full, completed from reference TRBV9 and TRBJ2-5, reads DSGVTQTPKHLITATGQRVTLRCSPRSGDLSVYWYQQSLDQGLQFLIQYYNGEERAKGNILERFSAQQFPDLHSELNLSSLELGDSALYFCASSAQRGGQETQYFGPGTRLLVL.

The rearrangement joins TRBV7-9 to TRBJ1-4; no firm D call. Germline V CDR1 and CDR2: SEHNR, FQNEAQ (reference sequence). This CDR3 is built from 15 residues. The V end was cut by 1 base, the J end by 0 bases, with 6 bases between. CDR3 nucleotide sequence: TGTGCCAGCAGCTTAGACAGAACAACTAATGAAAAACTGTTTTTT. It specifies CASSLDRTTNEKLFF.

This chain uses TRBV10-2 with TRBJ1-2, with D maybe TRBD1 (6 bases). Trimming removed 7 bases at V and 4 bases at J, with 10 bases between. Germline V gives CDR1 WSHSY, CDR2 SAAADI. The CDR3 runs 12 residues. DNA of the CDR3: TGCGCCAGCACTCCGGACAGCTATGGCTACACCTTC. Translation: CASTPDSYGYTF.

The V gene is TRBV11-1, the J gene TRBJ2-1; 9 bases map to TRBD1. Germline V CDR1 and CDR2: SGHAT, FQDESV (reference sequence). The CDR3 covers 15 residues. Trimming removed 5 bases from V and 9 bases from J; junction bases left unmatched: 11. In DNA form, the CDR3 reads TGTGCCAGCAGCGCACCGGAGACAGGGGGACGTGAGCAGTTCTTC. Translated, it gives CASSAPETGGREQFF.

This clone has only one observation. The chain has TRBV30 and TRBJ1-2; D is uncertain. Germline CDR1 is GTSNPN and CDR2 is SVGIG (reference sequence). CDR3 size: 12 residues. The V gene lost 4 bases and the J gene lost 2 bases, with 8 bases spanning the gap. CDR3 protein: CAWTVENYGYTF. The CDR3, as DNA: TGTGCCTGGACTGTAGAGAACTATGGCTACACCTTC.

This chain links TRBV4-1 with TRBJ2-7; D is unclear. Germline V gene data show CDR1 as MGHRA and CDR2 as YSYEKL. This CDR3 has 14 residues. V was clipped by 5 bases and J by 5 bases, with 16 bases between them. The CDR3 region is CASSSIVHTNEQYF. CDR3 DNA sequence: TGCGCCAGCAGCTCCATCGTGCATACAAACGAGCAGTACTTC.

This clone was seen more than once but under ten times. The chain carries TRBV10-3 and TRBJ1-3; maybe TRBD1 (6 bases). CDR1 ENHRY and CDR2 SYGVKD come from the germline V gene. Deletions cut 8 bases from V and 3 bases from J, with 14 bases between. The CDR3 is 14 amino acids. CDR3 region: CAIGGDRSGNTIYF. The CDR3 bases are TGTGCCATCGGGGGCGACAGAAGTGGAAACACCATATATTTT.

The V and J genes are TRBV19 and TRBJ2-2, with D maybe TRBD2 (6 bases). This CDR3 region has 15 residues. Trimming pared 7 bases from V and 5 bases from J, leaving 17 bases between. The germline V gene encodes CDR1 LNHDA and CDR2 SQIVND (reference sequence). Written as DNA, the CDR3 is TGTGCCAGTACCTACGGGGGAATGGGGACCGGGGAGCTGTTTTTT. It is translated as CASTYGGMGTGELFF. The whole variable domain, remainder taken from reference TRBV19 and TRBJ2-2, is DGGITQSPKYLFRKEGQNVTLSCEQNLNHDAMYWYRQDPGQGLRLIYYSQIVNDFQKGDIAEGYSVSREKKESFPLTVTSAQKNPTAFYLCASTYGGMGTGELFFGEGSRLTVL.

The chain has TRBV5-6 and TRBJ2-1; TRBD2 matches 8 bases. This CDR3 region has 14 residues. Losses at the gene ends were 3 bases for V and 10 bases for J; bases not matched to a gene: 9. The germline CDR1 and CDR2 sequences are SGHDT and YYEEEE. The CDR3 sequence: CASSSQGTSKEQFF. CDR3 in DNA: TGTGCCAGCAGCTCCCAGGGGACTAGTAAGGAGCAGTTCTTC.

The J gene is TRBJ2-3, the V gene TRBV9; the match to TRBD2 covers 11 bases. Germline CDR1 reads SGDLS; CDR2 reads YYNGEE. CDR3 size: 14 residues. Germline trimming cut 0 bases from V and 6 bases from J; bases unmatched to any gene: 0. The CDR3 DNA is TGTGCCAGCAGCGTAGTAGCGGGAGGGGATACGCAGTATTTT. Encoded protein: CASSVVAGGDTQYF. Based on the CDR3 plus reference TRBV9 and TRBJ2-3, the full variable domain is DSGVTQTPKHLITATGQRVTLRCSPRSGDLSVYWYQQSLDQGLQFLIQYYNGEERAKGNILERFSAQQFPDLHSELNLSSLELGDSALYFCASSVVAGGDTQYFGPGTRLTVL.

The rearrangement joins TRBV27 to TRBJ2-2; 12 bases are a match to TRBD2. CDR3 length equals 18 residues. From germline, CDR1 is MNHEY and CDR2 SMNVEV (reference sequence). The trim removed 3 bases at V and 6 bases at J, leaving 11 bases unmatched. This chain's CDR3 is CASSFSLAGGPIPGELFF. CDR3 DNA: TGTGCCAGCAGTTTTTCCCTAGCGGGAGGGCCCATCCCCGGGGAGCTGTTTTTT.

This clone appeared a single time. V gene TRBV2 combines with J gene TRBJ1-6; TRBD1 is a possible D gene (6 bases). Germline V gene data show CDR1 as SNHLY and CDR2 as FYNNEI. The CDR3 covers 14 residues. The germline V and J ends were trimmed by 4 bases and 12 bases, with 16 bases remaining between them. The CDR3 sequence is CASSVGKGGLPLHF. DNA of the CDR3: TGTGCCAGCAGTGTGGGGAAGGGGGGGCTACCCCTCCACTTT.

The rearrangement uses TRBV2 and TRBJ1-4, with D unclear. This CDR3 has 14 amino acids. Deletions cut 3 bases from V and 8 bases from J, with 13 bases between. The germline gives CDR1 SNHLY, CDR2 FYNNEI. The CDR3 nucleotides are TGTGCCAGCAGTGACCGGCGGGGAAACGAAAAACTGTTTTTT. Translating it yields CASSDRRGNEKLFF.

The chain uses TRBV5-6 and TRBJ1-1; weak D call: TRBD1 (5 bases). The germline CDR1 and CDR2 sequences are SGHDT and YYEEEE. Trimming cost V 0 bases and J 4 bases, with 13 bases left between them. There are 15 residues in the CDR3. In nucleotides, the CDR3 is TGTGCCAGCAGCTTGGTTAATCGGGGGGGCACTGAAGCTTTCTTT. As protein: CASSLVNRGGTEAFF. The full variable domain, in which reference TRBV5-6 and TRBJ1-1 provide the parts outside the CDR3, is DAGVTQSPTHLIKTRGQQVTLRCSPKSGHDTVSWYQQALGQGPQFIFQYYEEEERQRGNFPDRFSGHQFPNYSSELNVNALLLGDSALYLCASSLVNRGGTEAFFGQGTRLTVV.

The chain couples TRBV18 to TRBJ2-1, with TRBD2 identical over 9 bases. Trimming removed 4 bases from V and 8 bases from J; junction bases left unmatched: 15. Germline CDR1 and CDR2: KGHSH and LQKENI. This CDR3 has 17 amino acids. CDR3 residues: CASSQTGTSSGGYEQFF. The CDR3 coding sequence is TGTGCCAGCTCACAGACCGGGACTAGCTCGGGTGGCTATGAGCAGTTCTTC. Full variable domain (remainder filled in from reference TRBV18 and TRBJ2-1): NAGVMQNPRHLVRRRGQEARLRCSPMKGHSHVYWYRQLPEEGLKFMVYLQKENIIDESGMPKERFSAEFPKEGPSILRIQQVVRGDSAAYFCASSQTGTSSGGYEQFFGPGTRLTVL.

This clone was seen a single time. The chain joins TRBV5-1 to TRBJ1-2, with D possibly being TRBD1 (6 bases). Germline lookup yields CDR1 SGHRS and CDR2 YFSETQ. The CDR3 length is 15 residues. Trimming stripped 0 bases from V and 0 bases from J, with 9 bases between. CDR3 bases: TGCGCCAGCAGCTTGGAGGCAGGGGCTAACTATGGCTACACCTTC. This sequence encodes CASSLEAGANYGYTF.

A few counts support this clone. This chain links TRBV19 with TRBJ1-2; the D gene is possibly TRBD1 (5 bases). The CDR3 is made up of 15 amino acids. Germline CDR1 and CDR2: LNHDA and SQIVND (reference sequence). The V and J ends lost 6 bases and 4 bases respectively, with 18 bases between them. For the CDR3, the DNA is TGTGCCAGTAGAACCACTGGAGGGGTTTCCTATGGCTACACCTTC. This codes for CASRTTGGVSYGYTF.

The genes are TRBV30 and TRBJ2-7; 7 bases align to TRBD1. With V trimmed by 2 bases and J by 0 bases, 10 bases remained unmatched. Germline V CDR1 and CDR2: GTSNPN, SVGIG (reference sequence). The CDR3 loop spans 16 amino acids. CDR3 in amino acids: CAWSLPGTVRSYEQYF. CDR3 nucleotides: TGTGCCTGGAGTCTTCCCGGGACAGTCCGCTCCTACGAGCAGTACTTC.